The present T cell receptor (beta chain) was sequenced within a study of T-cell memory formation after mild COVID-19. TCRdb re-called the 5' RACE reads through MiXCR, storing one row per CDR3 protein. There are around 140,000 distinct CDR3 sequences in the sample; about 5.7% occur only once, and roughly 2.1% lies in the top ten. Losses at the gene ends were 5 bases for V and 7 bases for J; bases not matched to a gene: 4. This CDR3 has 15 amino acids. Per the germline V gene, CDR1 is SGHTA and CDR2 is FQGTGA. This receptor was taken from an adult woman who had mild COVID-19 (a few samples of this study predate the infection). Cell type and time point are not known. The sample taken for sequencing was PBMCs or a T cell subset sorted from them (not recorded which). This rearrangement joins TRBV7-3 to TRBJ2-1; TRBD2 matches at 14 bases. For the CDR3, the DNA is TGTGCCAGCAGCCGGACTAGCGGGAGGTGGAATGAGCAGTTCTTC. Its protein is CASSRTSGRWNEQFF. Combining the CDR3 with reference TRBV7-3 and TRBJ2-1 gives the whole variable domain GAGVSQTPSNKVTEKGKYVELRCDPISGHTALYWYRQSLGQGPEFLIYFQGTGAADDSGLPNDRFFAVRPEGSVSTLKIQRTERGDSAVYLCASSRTSGRWNEQFFGPGTRLTVL.